What follows describes a single T cell receptor (beta chain). The sample comes from a study of blood T cell repertoires in COVID-19. Overall study: Sites in the United States, Italy and Spain provided acute and convalescent COVID-19 samples. T cells, B-cell-depleted T cells, or PBMCs provided the cDNA or gDNA that served as material.

Only in-frame clones appear in the TCRdb table, and some are missing; sequencing was by immunoSEQ multiplex PCR. Among about 120,000 clones listed, 85% to 90% were seen once. Germline values: CDR1 SGHTA, CDR2 FQGNSA. The CDR3 extends over 15 amino acids. V shed 2 bases and J shed 5 bases, with 13 bases lying between them. The genes are TRBV7-2 and TRBJ1-5, with TRBD1 as a possible D gene (5 bases). The material sequenced was peripheral blood. The clonotype originates from a man older than 75 with active or convalescent COVID-19. Here the CDR3 reads CASSLRWGGDQPQHF. CDR3 nucleotides: TGTGCCAGCAGCTTACGGTGGGGGGGAGATCAGCCCCAGCATTTT. Together with reference TRBV7-2 and TRBJ1-5, the CDR3 gives the full variable domain: GAGVSQSPSNKVTEKGKDVELRCDPISGHTALYWYRQSLGQGLEFLIYFQGNSAPDKSGLPSDRFSAERTGGSVSTLTIQRTQQEDSAVYLCASSLRWGGDQPQHFGDGTRLSIL.